The source of this T cell receptor (beta chain) is a study of blood T cell repertoires in COVID-19 (dated by TCRdb to the early 2020s). For context, the study as a whole: Samples covering the acute and convalescent phases of COVID-19 were provided by collaborators in the United States, Italy and Spain. The material from the prospective study consisted of cDNA or gDNA derived from T cells, B-cell-depleted T cells, or PBMCs. Deeply sampled blood TCRbeta repertoires from subjects exposed to, actively infected with, or recovered from COVID-19 were included in the dataset. A freely available public database, intended as a resource for researchers studying the immune response to SARS-CoV-2, is where the repertoires were released. The samples were drawn from the first 160 participants of the ongoing ImmuneRACE study and from 1,254 subjects provided by 6 global collaborators. Nearly every sample came with metadata listing a de-identified subject ID, COVID-19 status, age in years and sex. Where available, HLA class I and class II types were taken from metadata supplied by the sample provider and were not determined by assay-based typing.

Paper-wide results and their limitations: How much clinical and demographic metadata was included differed by source and by participant, and the metadata was provided uncurated.

CDR1 SQVTM and CDR2 ANQGSEA are derived from the germline V gene. Inclusive of the bounding cysteine and phenylalanine, the CDR3 is 14 residues long. Of all the DNA, just the CDR3 is kept, 42 bases in frame from base 1. V is pared back by 6 bases and J by 0 bases, with 12 bases lying between the germline termini. Comment on this clone: Its antigen is unknown. Base qualities were left out, and no much larger clone turns up one base away.

The collaborating institutions used their own protocols to collect whole blood in K2EDTA tubes. Collaborator samples were shipped for TCRbeta analysis as frozen whole blood, isolated PBMCs, or DNA extracted from either sample type. TCRbeta CDR3 regions were amplified from genomic DNA using the immunoSEQ Assay, a bias-controlled multiplex PCR. Per the source publication's procedure: Nucleated cell counts per sample were estimated from amplification of reference gene primers within the assay. To quantify the absolute abundance of each unique TCRbeta CDR3 rearrangement, sequence reads were collapsed and filtered. For each sample, productive Simpson clonality was calculated as the square root of Simpson's diversity index across productive rearrangements. The immuneACCESS repertoire file appears here via TCRdb, limited to in-frame rearrangements. These files lack a portion of the clones; in checked studies, under half of the deficit traces to unresolved V genes, and the cause of the others is not known. V and J calls and clone size are as listed in that table; D and trimming were resolved from the DNA. This sample lists 150,000 to 180,000 clones; 75% to 90% were detected once. The ten largest clones take up approximately 15% of the sample.

This receptor chain uses TRBV29-1 and TRBJ2-1; the D region possibly corresponds to TRBD1 (6 bases align). Sample: peripheral blood. This sequence was found in a woman in her forties with acute or convalescent COVID-19. At the DNA level, the sequence is TGCAGCGTCGACCGACAGGACTCCTACAATGAGCAGTTCTTC. Translated, it gives CSVDRQDSYNEQFF.